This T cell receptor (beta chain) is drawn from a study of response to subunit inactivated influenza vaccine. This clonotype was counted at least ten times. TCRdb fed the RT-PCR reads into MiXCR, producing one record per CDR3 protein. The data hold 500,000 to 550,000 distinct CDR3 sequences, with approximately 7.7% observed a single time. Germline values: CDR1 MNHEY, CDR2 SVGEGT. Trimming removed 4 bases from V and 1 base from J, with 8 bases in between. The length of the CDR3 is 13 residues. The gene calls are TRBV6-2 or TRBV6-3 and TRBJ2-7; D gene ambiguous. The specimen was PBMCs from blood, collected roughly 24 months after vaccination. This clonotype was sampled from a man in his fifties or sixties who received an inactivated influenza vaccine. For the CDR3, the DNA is TGTGCCAGCAGTTGGGCAGCATCCTACGAGCAGTACTTC. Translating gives CASSWAASYEQYF.